One T cell receptor (beta chain) is described in this entry. Its antigen is not identified. This sample was taken from a study of cytomegalovirus exposure and HLA in healthy donors. Primers: 60 Vbeta forward and 13 Jbeta reverse. Study processing details: A later analysis tallied approximately 80 million unique TCR beta chains, roughly 11 million of them shared. The assay was immunoSEQ multiplex PCR, and TCRdb's table has in-frame clones only and misses some. The V and J calls and clone size come from that table; D and trimming were worked out from the DNA. The record lists roughly 120,000 clones, of which the ten most abundant hold approximately 3.7%. General study results and limits: Per a later analysis, fewer than 20,000 TCR beta sequences showed association with HLA alleles at 0.05 false discovery rate. Prediction of most subjects' HLA-A and HLA-B alleles by TCR beta sequences was reportedly accurate.

The CDR3 spans 16 residues. V dropped 1 base and J dropped 7; count of bases not matched to a gene: 7. CDR1 is MNHEY, CDR2 SVGAGI, per germline. Sequenced material: PBMCs. This rearrangement joins TRBV6-5 to TRBJ2-2; 9 positions match TRBD2. This TCR was recovered from a man under 40 in good health and CMV-seronegative. The CDR3: CASSYWAGGPGGELFF. The CDR3 DNA sequence: TGTGCCAGCAGTTACTGGGCGGGGGGGCCTGGCGGGGAGCTGTTTTTT.